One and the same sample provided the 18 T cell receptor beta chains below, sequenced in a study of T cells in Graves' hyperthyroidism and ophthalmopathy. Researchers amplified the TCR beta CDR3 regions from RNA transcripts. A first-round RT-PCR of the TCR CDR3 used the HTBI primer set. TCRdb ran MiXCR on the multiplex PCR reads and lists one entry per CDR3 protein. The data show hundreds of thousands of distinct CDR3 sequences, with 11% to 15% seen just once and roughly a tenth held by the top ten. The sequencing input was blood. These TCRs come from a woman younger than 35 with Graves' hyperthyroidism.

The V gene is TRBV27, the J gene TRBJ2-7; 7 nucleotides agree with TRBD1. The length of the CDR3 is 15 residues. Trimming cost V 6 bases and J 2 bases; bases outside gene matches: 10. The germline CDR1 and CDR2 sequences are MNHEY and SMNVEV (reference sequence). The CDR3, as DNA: TGTGCCAGCAGCCGAACAGGGGCCGCGACCTACGAGCAGTACTTC. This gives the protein CASSRTGAATYEQYF.

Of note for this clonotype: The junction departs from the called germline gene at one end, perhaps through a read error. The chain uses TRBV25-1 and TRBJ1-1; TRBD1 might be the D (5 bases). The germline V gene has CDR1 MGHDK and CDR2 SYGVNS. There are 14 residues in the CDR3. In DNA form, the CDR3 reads TGTGCCAGCAGTGAGTGGGCAGGGTACACTGAAGCTTTTTTT. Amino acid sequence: CASSEWAGYTEAFF.

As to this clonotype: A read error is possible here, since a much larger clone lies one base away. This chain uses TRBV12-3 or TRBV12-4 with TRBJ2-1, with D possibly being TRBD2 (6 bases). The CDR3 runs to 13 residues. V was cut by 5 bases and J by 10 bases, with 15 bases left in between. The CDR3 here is CASSMAGTVEQFF. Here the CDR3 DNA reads TGTGCCAGCAGTATGGCGGGAACGGTCGAGCAGTTCTTC.

In DNA form, the CDR3 reads TGTGCCAGCAGCCCGACAGCTAGCTCCTATAATTCACCCCTCCACTTT. Its translation: CASSPTASSYNSPLHF. The J gene is TRBJ1-6, the V gene TRBV5-5; D is perhaps TRBD1 (5 bases). Deletions cut 4 bases from V and 0 bases from J, with 11 bases between. The CDR3 loop spans 16 amino acids. From germline, CDR1 is SGHKS and CDR2 YYEKEE (reference sequence).

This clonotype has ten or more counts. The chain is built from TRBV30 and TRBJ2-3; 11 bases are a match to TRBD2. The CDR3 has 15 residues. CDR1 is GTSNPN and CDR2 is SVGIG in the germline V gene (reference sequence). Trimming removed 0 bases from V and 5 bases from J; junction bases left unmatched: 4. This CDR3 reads CAWSVGTSGGDTQYF. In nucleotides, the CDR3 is TGTGCCTGGAGTGTTGGGACTAGCGGAGGAGATACGCAGTATTTT. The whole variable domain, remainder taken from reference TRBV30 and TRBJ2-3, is SQTIHQWPATLVQPVGSPLSLECTVEGTSNPNLYWYRQAAGRGLQLLFYSVGIGQISSEVPQNLSASRPQDRQFILSSKKLLLSDSGFYLCAWSVGTSGGDTQYFGPGTRLTVL.

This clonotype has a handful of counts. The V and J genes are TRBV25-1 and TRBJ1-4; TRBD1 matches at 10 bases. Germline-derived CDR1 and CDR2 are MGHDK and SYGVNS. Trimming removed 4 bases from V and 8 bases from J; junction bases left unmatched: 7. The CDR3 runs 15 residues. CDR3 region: CASSVTGTGEEKLFF. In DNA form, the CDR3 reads TGTGCCAGCAGTGTTACCGGGACAGGGGAAGAAAAACTGTTTTTT.

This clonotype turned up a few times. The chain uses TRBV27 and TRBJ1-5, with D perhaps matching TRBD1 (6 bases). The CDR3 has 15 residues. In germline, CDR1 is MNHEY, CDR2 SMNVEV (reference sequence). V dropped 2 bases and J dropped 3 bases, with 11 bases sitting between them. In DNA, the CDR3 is TGTGCCAGCAGTTTAGGGGGGGCGTTCAATCAGCCCCAGCATTTT. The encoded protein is CASSLGGAFNQPQHF.

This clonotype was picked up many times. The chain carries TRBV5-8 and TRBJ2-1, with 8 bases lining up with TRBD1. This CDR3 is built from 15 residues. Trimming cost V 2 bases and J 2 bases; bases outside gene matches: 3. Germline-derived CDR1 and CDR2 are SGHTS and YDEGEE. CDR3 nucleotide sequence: TGTGCCAGCAGCTTCGGACAGGGTCCCTACAATGAGCAGTTCTTC. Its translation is CASSFGQGPYNEQFF.

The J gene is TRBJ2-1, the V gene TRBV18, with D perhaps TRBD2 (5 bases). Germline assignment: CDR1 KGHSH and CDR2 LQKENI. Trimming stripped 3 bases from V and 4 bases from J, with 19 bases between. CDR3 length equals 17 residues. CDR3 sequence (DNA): TGTGCCAGCTCACCGGCCGGGGTCCCCGCGGCTTACAATGAGCAGTTCTTC. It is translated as CASSPAGVPAAYNEQFF.

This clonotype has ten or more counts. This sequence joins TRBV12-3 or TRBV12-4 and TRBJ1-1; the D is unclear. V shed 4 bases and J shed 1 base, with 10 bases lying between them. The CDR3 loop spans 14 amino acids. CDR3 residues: CASSSGLQNTEAFF. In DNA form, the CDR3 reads TGTGCCAGCAGTTCCGGCCTCCAGAACACTGAAGCTTTCTTT.

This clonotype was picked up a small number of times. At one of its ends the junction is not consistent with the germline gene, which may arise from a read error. The CDR3 DNA follows: TGTGCCAGCAGCATCCCCGGGGCAGGGATCTCCCACGAGCAGTACTTC. It encodes CASSIPGAGISHEQYF. The J gene is TRBJ2-7, the V gene TRBV2; perhaps D is TRBD1 or TRBD2 (5 bases each). CDR3 size: 16 residues. Germline V gives CDR1 SNHLY, CDR2 FYNNEI.

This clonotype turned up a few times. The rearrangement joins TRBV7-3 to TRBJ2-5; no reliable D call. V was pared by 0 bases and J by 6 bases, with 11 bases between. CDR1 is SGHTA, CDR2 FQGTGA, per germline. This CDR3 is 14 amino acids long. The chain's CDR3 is CASSLTGIGQTQYF. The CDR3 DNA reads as TGTGCCAGCAGCTTAACAGGGATAGGACAGACCCAGTACTTC. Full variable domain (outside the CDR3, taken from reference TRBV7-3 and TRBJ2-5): GAGVSQTPSNKVTEKGKYVELRCDPISGHTALYWYRQSLGQGPEFLIYFQGTGAADDSGLPNDRFFAVRPEGSVSTLKIQRTERGDSAVYLCASSLTGIGQTQYFGPGTRLLVL.

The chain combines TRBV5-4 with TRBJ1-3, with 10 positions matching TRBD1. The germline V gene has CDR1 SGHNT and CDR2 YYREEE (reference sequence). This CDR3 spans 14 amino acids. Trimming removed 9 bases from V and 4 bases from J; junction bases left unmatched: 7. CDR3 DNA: TGTGCCACCAAGAGACAGGGGGCGGGAAACACCATATATTTT. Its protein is CATKRQGAGNTIYF.

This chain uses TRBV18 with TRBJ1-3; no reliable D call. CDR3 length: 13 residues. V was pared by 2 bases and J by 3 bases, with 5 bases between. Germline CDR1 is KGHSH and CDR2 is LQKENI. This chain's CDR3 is CASSPGLGNTIYF. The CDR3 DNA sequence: TGTGCCAGCTCACCAGGTCTTGGAAACACCATATATTTT. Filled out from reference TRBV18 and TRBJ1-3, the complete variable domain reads NAGVMQNPRHLVRRRGQEARLRCSPMKGHSHVYWYRQLPEEGLKFMVYLQKENIIDESGMPKERFSAEFPKEGPSILRIQQVVRGDSAAYFCASSPGLGNTIYFGEGSWLTVV.

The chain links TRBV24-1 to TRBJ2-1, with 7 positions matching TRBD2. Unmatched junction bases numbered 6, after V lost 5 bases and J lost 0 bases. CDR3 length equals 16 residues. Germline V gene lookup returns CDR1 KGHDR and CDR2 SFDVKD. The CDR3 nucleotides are TGTGCCACCAGTGGGGGGGGTAGTCTCTCCTACAATGAGCAGTTCTTC. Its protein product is CATSGGGSLSYNEQFF.

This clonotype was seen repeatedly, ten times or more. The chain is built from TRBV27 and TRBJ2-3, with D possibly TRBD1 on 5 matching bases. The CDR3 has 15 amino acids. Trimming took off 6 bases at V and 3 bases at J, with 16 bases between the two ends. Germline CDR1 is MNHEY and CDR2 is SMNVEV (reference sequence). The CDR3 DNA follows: TGTGCCAGCAGCTCAGGGATGTTGGGGACAGATACGCAGTATTTT. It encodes CASSSGMLGTDTQYF.

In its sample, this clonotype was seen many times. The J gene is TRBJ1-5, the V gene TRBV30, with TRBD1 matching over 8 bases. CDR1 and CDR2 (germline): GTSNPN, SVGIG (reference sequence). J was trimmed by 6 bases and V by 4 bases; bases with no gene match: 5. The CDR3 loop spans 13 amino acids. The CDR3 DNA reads TGTGCCTGGACTCAGGGGGCCGGTCAGCCCCAGCATTTT. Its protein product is CAWTQGAGQPQHF.

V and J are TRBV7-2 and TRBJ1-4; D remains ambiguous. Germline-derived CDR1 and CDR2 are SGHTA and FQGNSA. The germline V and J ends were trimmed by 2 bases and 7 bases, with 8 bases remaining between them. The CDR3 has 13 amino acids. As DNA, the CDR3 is TGTGCCAGCAGCTTAAATTTGGTTGAAAAACTGTTTTTT. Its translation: CASSLNLVEKLFF. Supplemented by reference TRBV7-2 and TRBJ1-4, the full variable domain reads GAGVSQSPSNKVTEKGKDVELRCDPISGHTALYWYRQSLGQGLEFLIYFQGNSAPDKSGLPSDRFSAERTGGSVSTLTIQRTQQEDSAVYLCASSLNLVEKLFFGSGTQLSVL.